The 12 T cell receptor beta chains given below trace back to one sample, sequenced in a study of blood T cells in healthy people across ages. Primers used in a second PCR of about 6 to 12 cycles were a sample-barcoded 5' primer and a J-beta primer mix. TCRdb ran MiXCR on the 5' RACE reads and lists one entry per CDR3 protein. Here the sample spans around 1.5 million distinct CDR3 sequences, roughly 32% being singletons. Sequencing was carried out using blood. Receptors originate from a woman in her twenties or thirties in good health.

This clonotype came up a few times. V is TRBV12-3 or TRBV12-4 and J is TRBJ2-7; 9 bases are a match to TRBD2. The V and J ends lost 9 bases and 6 bases, in that order; junction bases with no gene match: 12. CDR3 size: 14 residues. The CDR3, as DNA: TGTGCCAGTCGTAGGGCGGGAGGGCTTCCCGAGCAGTACTTC. It yields the protein CASRRAGGLPEQYF.

The CDR3 DNA sequence: TGTGCCAGCAGCCGCAGCCCCGGACAGGCCTTTGATGAGCAGTTCTTC. Its translation: CASSRSPGQAFDEQFF. This rearrangement joins TRBV3-1 to TRBJ2-1; 7 nucleotides line up with TRBD1. The CDR3 totals 16 residues. CDR1 is LGHDT and CDR2 is YNNKEL in the germline V gene (reference sequence). The ends lost 4 bases at V and 8 bases at J; junction bases unmatched: 14.

This chain connects TRBV4-2 to TRBJ2-1, with 10 bases matching TRBD2. CDR1 is LGHNA, CDR2 YNFKEQ, per germline. V was clipped by 0 bases and J by 2 bases; unmatched bases: 1. The CDR3 length is 16 residues. This CDR3 is CASSQDTSGTYNEQFF. The CDR3 DNA is TGTGCCAGCAGCCAAGACACTAGCGGGACCTACAATGAGCAGTTCTTC.

In its sample, this clonotype was seen a few times. The V gene is TRBV20-1, the J gene TRBJ2-5; 8 bases fit TRBD2. Germline assignment: CDR1 DFQATT and CDR2 SNEGSKA (reference sequence). The CDR3 sequence is 14 residues long. Trimming removed 3 bases from V and 9 bases from J; junction bases left unmatched: 12. CDR3: CSASGLAVNRAQYF. The CDR3 region has the DNA TGCAGTGCTAGCGGACTAGCAGTTAATCGGGCCCAGTACTTC.

This clonotype was counted between two and nine times. One junction end disagrees with the germline gene, perhaps due to a read error. This chain uses TRBV7-9 with TRBJ2-3, with 7 bases lining up with TRBD2. The V gene's germline CDR1 is SEHNR and CDR2 FQNEAQ (reference sequence). The CDR3 sequence is 16 residues long. The CDR3 reads CASSLVAGYSTDTQYF. The CDR3 coding sequence is TGTGCCAGCAGCTTAGTAGCGGGCTATAGCACGGATACGCAGTATTTT.

The chain carries TRBV6-5 and TRBJ2-5; 7 bases are shared with TRBD2. The V gene's germline CDR1 is MNHEY and CDR2 SVGAGI. The CDR3 is 15 amino acids. The junction had 12 bases not matched to a gene; V was cut back by 10 bases and J by 1 base. This chain's CDR3 is CAIARTGGGQETQYF. The CDR3 DNA reads as TGTGCCATCGCACGTACTGGCGGGGGCCAAGAGACCCAGTACTTC.

V and J are TRBV28 and TRBJ2-3; D is unresolved. CDR1 and CDR2 (germline): MDHEN, SYDVKM. The ends were cut back, 4 bases at V and 5 bases at J, with 10 bases in the middle. The CDR3 length is 13 residues. CDR3 sequence: CASSSPALDTQYF. CDR3 DNA sequence: TGTGCCAGCAGTTCCCCGGCGTTAGATACGCAGTATTTT. Filled out from reference TRBV28 and TRBJ2-3, the complete variable domain reads DVKVTQSSRYLVKRTGEKVFLECVQDMDHENMFWYRQDPGLGLRLIYFSYDVKMKEKGDIPEGYSVSREKKERFSLILESASTNQTSMYLCASSSPALDTQYFGPGTRLTVL.

The chain carries TRBV25-1 and TRBJ2-5, with 9 bases lining up with TRBD1. With 6 bases clipped from V and 4 bases from J, the junction kept 9 bases outside the gene matches. Germline V lookup: CDR1 MGHDK, CDR2 SYGVNS. This CDR3 region has 15 residues. The CDR3 DNA is TGTGCCAGCAGGGCGGACAGGGGCTCTTCAGAGACCCAGTACTTC. Translated: CASRADRGSSETQYF.

This clonotype came up once. This chain connects TRBV6-6 to TRBJ2-1; 8 positions agree with TRBD2. The CDR3 runs 16 residues. Per germline, CDR1 MNHNY and CDR2 SVGAGI (reference sequence). J lost 3 bases, V lost 5 bases, and 9 bases had no gene match. The CDR3 nucleotides are TGTGCCAGCAGTGTCGGGGGGGGTCTGAGCTACAATGAGCAGTTCTTC. Translation gives CASSVGGGLSYNEQFF.

The chain links TRBV10-3 to TRBJ2-4, with D possibly being TRBD1 or TRBD2 (5 bases each). Matching the DNA end better, TRBJ2-7 makes the J call doubtful. The CDR3 covers 13 residues. Germline V gene sequence: CDR1 ENHRY, CDR2 SYGVKD. CDR3 nucleotide sequence: TGTGCCATCAGAGCCGGGACCACTTACGAGCAGTACTTC. Its translation: CAIRAGTTYEQYF.

In its sample, this clonotype was seen a few times. The CDR3 DNA reads TGTGCCATCAGGCCGGGACTCTTAACGATCGGGGAGCTGTTTTTT. Translated, it gives CAIRPGLLTIGELFF. The rearrangement links TRBV10-3 to TRBJ2-2; a weak D match, TRBD2 (6 bases). The CDR3 is made up of 15 amino acids. The germline V and J ends were trimmed by 6 bases and 7 bases, with 18 bases remaining between them. The germline V gene has CDR1 ENHRY and CDR2 SYGVKD.

The V call is TRBV9, the J call TRBJ1-5, with TRBD1 matching 7 bases. Losses at the gene ends were 3 bases for V and 3 bases for J; bases not matched to a gene: 12. The germline V gene has CDR1 SGDLS and CDR2 YYNGEE. The CDR3 is 17 residues long. DNA for the CDR3: TGTGCCAGCAGCGACCTACCGGGACAGCCTCCCAATCAGCCCCAGCATTTT. Protein: CASSDLPGQPPNQPQHF.